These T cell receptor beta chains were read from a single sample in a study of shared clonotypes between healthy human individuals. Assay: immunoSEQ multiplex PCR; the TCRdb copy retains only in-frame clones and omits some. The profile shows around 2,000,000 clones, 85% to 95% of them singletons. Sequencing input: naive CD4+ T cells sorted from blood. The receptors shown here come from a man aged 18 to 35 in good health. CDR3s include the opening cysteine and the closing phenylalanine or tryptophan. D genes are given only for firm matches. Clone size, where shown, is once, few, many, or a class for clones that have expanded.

CDR3nt: TGTGCCAGCAGCGTAGATGGGGACACCCACCTCTCCTACGAGCAGTACTTC
CDR3aa: CASSVDGDTHLSYEQYF
v_gene: TRBV9
j_gene: TRBJ2-7
abundance: .
d_gene: .

CDR3nt: TGTGCCAGCTCACCGGGACTGGCGAACACCGGGGAGCTGTTTTTT
CDR3aa: CASSPGLANTGELFF
v_gene: TRBV18
j_gene: TRBJ2-2
abundance: .
d_gene: .

CDR3nt: TGCGCCAGCAGCCCTGATCAGCAGGGGAGAAATTCACCCCTCCACTTT
CDR3aa: CASSPDQQGRNSPLHF
v_gene: TRBV5-1
j_gene: TRBJ1-6
abundance: .
d_gene: .

CDR3nt: TGTGCCAGCAGCGGACTAGCGGGAGTAGGCGAGCAGTACTTC
CDR3aa: CASSGLAGVGEQYF
v_gene: TRBV2
j_gene: TRBJ2-7
abundance: .
d_gene: TRBD2

CDR3nt: TGCAGCGTGAACAGGGGGACGGGGAACACTGAAGCTTTCTTT
CDR3aa: CSVNRGTGNTEAFF
v_gene: TRBV29-1
j_gene: TRBJ1-1
abundance: once
d_gene: TRBD1

CDR3nt: TGTGCCAGCCTTACGGGAGTAGGCTGGGAGCAGTACTTC
CDR3aa: CASLTGVGWEQYF
v_gene: TRBV6-1
j_gene: TRBJ2-7
abundance: .
d_gene: .

CDR3nt: TGTGCCAGCAGTGAAGCGTGGGGGCTCAATCAGCCCCAGCATTTT
CDR3aa: CASSEAWGLNQPQHF
v_gene: TRBV6-1
j_gene: TRBJ1-5
abundance: .
d_gene: .

CDR3nt: TGTGCCAGCGGGTACCTCTATGGCTACACCTTC
CDR3aa: CASGYLYGYTF
v_gene: TRBV28
j_gene: TRBJ1-2
abundance: .
d_gene: .

CDR3nt: TGTGCCAGCTCAACAGGGAGTAGCACTGAAGCTTTCTTT
CDR3aa: CASSTGSSTEAFF
v_gene: TRBV18
j_gene: TRBJ1-1
abundance: .
d_gene: .

CDR3nt: TGTGCCAGCAGCGGGCCTGGGGCCAACGTCCTGACTTTC
CDR3aa: CASSGPGANVLTF
v_gene: TRBV27
j_gene: TRBJ2-6
abundance: .
d_gene: .

CDR3nt: TGTGCCAGCAGCTTATATAGGGATAACTACGAGCAGTACTTC
CDR3aa: CASSLYRDNYEQYF
v_gene: TRBV7-2
j_gene: TRBJ2-7
abundance: .
d_gene: .

CDR3nt: TGCGCCAGCAGGCGGTCGATCGAGGCGAACGGCTACACCTTC
CDR3aa: CASRRSIEANGYTF
v_gene: TRBV5-1
j_gene: TRBJ1-2
abundance: .
d_gene: .

CDR3nt: TGTGCCAGCAGAGATAGCTCTGGAAACACCATATATTTT
CDR3aa: CASRDSSGNTIYF
v_gene: TRBV7-8
j_gene: TRBJ1-3
abundance: .
d_gene: .

CDR3nt: TGCGCCAGCAGCTCACCGGGGGGCCTTAGCACAGATACGCAGTATTTT
CDR3aa: CASSSPGGLSTDTQYF
v_gene: TRBV5-1
j_gene: TRBJ2-3
abundance: .
d_gene: .

CDR3nt: TGTGCCAGCAGTTCTCCTGTTCAAAGCACAGATACGCAGTATTTT
CDR3aa: CASSSPVQSTDTQYF
v_gene: TRBV6-6
j_gene: TRBJ2-3
abundance: .
d_gene: .

CDR3nt: TGTGCCTCAACTAGCGGTGAGACCCAGTACTTC
CDR3aa: CASTSGETQYF
v_gene: TRBV30
j_gene: TRBJ2-5
abundance: once
d_gene: TRBD2

CDR3nt: TGCGCCAGCAGCGGGACACTAGCGGGGGGGCCGGATACGCAGTATTTT
CDR3aa: CASSGTLAGGPDTQYF
v_gene: TRBV5-1
j_gene: TRBJ2-3
abundance: .
d_gene: TRBD2

CDR3nt: TGCAGCGTTGAAGATCGGATATCAGGGACAGGGGGCCCTTGGGTCTATGGCTACACCTTC
CDR3aa: CSVEDRISGTGGPWVYGYTF
v_gene: TRBV29-1
j_gene: TRBJ1-2
abundance: .
d_gene: TRBD1

CDR3nt: TGCGCCAGCAGCTTCAGTACTTTAAGCACAGATACGCAGTATTTT
CDR3aa: CASSFSTLSTDTQYF
v_gene: TRBV5-1
j_gene: TRBJ2-3
abundance: .
d_gene: .

CDR3nt: TGTGCCAGCAGTCTTCTAGCGGGAGGACGGGATACGCAGTATTTT
CDR3aa: CASSLLAGGRDTQYF
v_gene: TRBV6-5
j_gene: TRBJ2-3
abundance: .
d_gene: TRBD2

CDR3nt: TGCAGCGCCTGCTACGCAACTAATGAAAAACTGTTTTTT
CDR3aa: CSACYATNEKLFF
v_gene: TRBV29-1
j_gene: TRBJ1-4
abundance: .
d_gene: .

CDR3nt: TGTGCCAGCAGTGAAGCCCTGGGCCCGGGGGAGACCCAGTACTTC
CDR3aa: CASSEALGPGETQYF
v_gene: TRBV2
j_gene: TRBJ2-5
abundance: .
d_gene: .

CDR3nt: TGTGCCAGCAGCTTGGACAGGGGAATGTACAATGAGCAGTTCTTC
CDR3aa: CASSLDRGMYNEQFF
v_gene: TRBV7-9
j_gene: TRBJ2-1
abundance: .
d_gene: TRBD1

CDR3nt: TGTGCCAGCACCCAAATCAAGACAGGACATTCACCCCTCCACTTT
CDR3aa: CASTQIKTGHSPLHF
v_gene: TRBV6-5
j_gene: TRBJ1-6
abundance: once
d_gene: .

CDR3nt: TGTGCCAGCAGCTTAGGGGTTTTGGGCAATGAGCAGTTCTTC
CDR3aa: CASSLGVLGNEQFF
v_gene: TRBV7-2
j_gene: TRBJ2-1
abundance: .
d_gene: .

CDR3nt: TGTGCCTGGATGGACAACCGGAAAGCTTTCTTT
CDR3aa: CAWMDNRKAFF
v_gene: TRBV19
j_gene: TRBJ1-1
abundance: .
d_gene: .

CDR3nt: TGTGCCAGTTCTTCCCACAGGGGCACTAATGAAAAACTGTTTTTT
CDR3aa: CASSSHRGTNEKLFF
v_gene: TRBV19
j_gene: TRBJ1-4
abundance: .
d_gene: TRBD1

CDR3nt: TGTGCCAGTAGTGGGACAGGGGGCATCTACGAGCAGTACTTC
CDR3aa: CASSGTGGIYEQYF
v_gene: TRBV19
j_gene: TRBJ2-7
abundance: .
d_gene: TRBD1

CDR3nt: TGCGCCAGCAGCTTGGGGCGTAGCGGGGTAACAGATACGCAGTATTTT
CDR3aa: CASSLGRSGVTDTQYF
v_gene: TRBV5-1
j_gene: TRBJ2-3
abundance: .
d_gene: TRBD2

CDR3nt: TGTGCCAGCAGCCAAGTGGGATTCGGACAAGGCAATGAAAAACTGTTTTTT
CDR3aa: CASSQVGFGQGNEKLFF
v_gene: TRBV14
j_gene: TRBJ1-4
abundance: .
d_gene: .

CDR3nt: TGTGCCAGCAGCGAGGGAGGTGACGCCAAAAACATTCAGTACTTC
CDR3aa: CASSEGGDAKNIQYF
v_gene: TRBV9
j_gene: TRBJ2-4
abundance: once
d_gene: .

CDR3nt: TGTGCCAGTAGTATGAGCGGGACAGCCTTTTATTATTCACCCCTCCACTTT
CDR3aa: CASSMSGTAFYYSPLHF
v_gene: TRBV19
j_gene: TRBJ1-6
abundance: .
d_gene: TRBD1

CDR3nt: TGTGCCAGCAGCCCCGACCCCGCGGACAGGAATTATGGCTACACCTTC
CDR3aa: CASSPDPADRNYGYTF
v_gene: TRBV9
j_gene: TRBJ1-2
abundance: .
d_gene: TRBD1

CDR3nt: TGTGCCAGTAGCCGCAGAGGCGGGGAGCTGTTTTTT
CDR3aa: CASSRRGGELFF
v_gene: TRBV19
j_gene: TRBJ2-2
abundance: .
d_gene: .

CDR3nt: TGTGCCAGCAGCCAAGAGGACAGGGGAAATTCCTACGAGCAGTACTTC
CDR3aa: CASSQEDRGNSYEQYF
v_gene: TRBV28
j_gene: TRBJ2-7
abundance: .
d_gene: TRBD1

CDR3nt: TGTGCCTGGAGTAATACCTACATCTCCTACAATGAGCAGTTCTTC
CDR3aa: CAWSNTYISYNEQFF
v_gene: TRBV30
j_gene: TRBJ2-1
abundance: .
d_gene: .

CDR3nt: TGTGCCAGCTCCCGACAGGGACGACCCCAGCATTTT
CDR3aa: CASSRQGRPQHF
v_gene: TRBV18
j_gene: TRBJ1-5
abundance: .
d_gene: TRBD1

CDR3nt: TGTGCCAGCTCACCTAGCGGACAGGCCTATGGCCACACCTTC
CDR3aa: CASSPSGQAYGHTF
v_gene: TRBV18
j_gene: TRBJ1-2
abundance: .
d_gene: TRBD1

CDR3nt: TGTGCCAGCAGCTGGACTAGCGGGGCGGGGAATGAGCAGTTCTTC
CDR3aa: CASSWTSGAGNEQFF
v_gene: TRBV7-9
j_gene: TRBJ2-1
abundance: .
d_gene: TRBD2

CDR3nt: TGTGCCAGGCAGGGGAGCTATGGCTACACCTTC
CDR3aa: CARQGSYGYTF
v_gene: TRBV2
j_gene: TRBJ1-2
abundance: .
d_gene: .